Below, one T cell receptor (beta chain) is given with its context. Read data end 3 residues before the CDR3 end; the end is taken from the germline J gene. This record comes from a study of T cells in women clearing cervical HPV infection. Trimming left V 1 base short and J 1 base short, with 7 bases between. The CDR3 has 14 amino acids. Germline V lookup: CDR1 SGHTA, CDR2 FQGNSA. Method: immunoSEQ multiplex PCR; TCRdb's copy keeps in-frame clones and lacks some. The sample totals roughly 40,000 clones; its top ten clones hold more than 1%. This clonotype originated in a woman aged 18-70 years with a cervical HPV16 infection that either progressed to CIN3+ or cleared (not recorded which). The gene calls are TRBV7-2 and TRBJ1-1, with D uncertain. Sample: blood buffy coat. Incomplete CDR3 DNA: TGTGCCAGCAGCTTAGGGCGGGCGAACACTGAA. Protein: CASSLGRANTE. The whole CDR3 region reads CASSLGRANTEAFF.